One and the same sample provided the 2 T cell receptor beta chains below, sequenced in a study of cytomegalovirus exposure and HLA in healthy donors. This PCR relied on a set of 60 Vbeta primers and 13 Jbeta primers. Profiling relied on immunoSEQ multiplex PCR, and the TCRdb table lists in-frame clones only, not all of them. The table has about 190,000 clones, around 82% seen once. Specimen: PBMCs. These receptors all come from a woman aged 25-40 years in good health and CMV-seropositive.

The CDR3 spells CASSLDFNYEQYF. In nucleotides, the CDR3 is TGTGCCAGCAGCTTAGACTTTAACTACGAGCAGTACTTC. J is TRBJ2-7 and V is TRBV7-2; D remains ambiguous. This CDR3 contains 13 residues. The V gene lost 1 base and the J gene lost 3 bases, with 7 bases spanning the gap. The V gene's germline CDR1 is SGHTA and CDR2 FQGNSA.

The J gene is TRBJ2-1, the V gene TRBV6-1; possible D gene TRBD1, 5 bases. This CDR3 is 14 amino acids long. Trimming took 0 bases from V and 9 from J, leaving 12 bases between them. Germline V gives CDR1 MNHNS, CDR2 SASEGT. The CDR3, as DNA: TGTGCCAGCAGTGAAGCGTACAGGTCGGCTGAGCAGTTCTTC. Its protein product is CASSEAYRSAEQFF.